A selection of T cell receptor beta chains follows, all from one sample in a study of cytomegalovirus exposure and HLA in healthy donors. The table came from immunoSEQ multiplex PCR; TCRdb's copy has only in-frame clones and leaves some out. The sample has over 85,000 clones, 55% to 80% seen once. Sequencing was performed on PBMCs. The receptors were gathered from a man aged 35-49 years in good health and CMV-seronegative. Each CDR3 is given with its conserved first and last residue. A D gene is named only where the DNA matches it firmly. Size is stated for part of the rows, as once, few or many counts, or as a class when the clone is expanded.

NA NA TRBJ2-7 TRBV6-7 TGTGCCAGCCACGGGCAGGGGAGCTTCGGCGAGCAGTACTTC CASHGQGSFGEQYF
TRBD2 NA TRBJ2-3 TRBV11-2 TGTGCCAGCAGCTCGAAGGTAGCGGGGGGCACAGATACGCAGTATTTT CASSSKVAGGTDTQYF
TRBD1 NA TRBJ2-7 TRBV7-9 TGTGCCAGCAGCCGATGGACAGGGCCTTACGAGCAGTACTTC CASSRWTGPYEQYF
NA NA TRBJ2-7 TRBV6-1 TGTGCCAGCAGAGACATGACCTACGAGCAGTACTTC CASRDMTYEQYF
TRBD2 NA TRBJ2-1 TRBV4-1 TGCGCCAGCAGCCAAGACGAGTATGGAGCGGGGATGCATGAGCAGTTCTTC CASSQDEYGAGMHEQFF
TRBD2 NA TRBJ2-5 TRBV4-2 TGTGCCAGCAGCCAAGATCCAAGCGGGGGGGCCTGGGAGACCCAGTACTTC CASSQDPSGGAWETQYF
NA NA TRBJ2-4 TRBV7-2 TGTGCCAGCAGCCCAGGGCCGCAAAACATTCAGTACTTC CASSPGPQNIQYF
TRBD1 NA TRBJ2-7 TRBV4-1 TGCGCCAGCAGCCAAGGGACAGGCCTCTACGAGCAGTACTTC CASSQGTGLYEQYF
NA NA TRBJ1-3 TRBV6-8 TGTGCCAGCAGTTACCGTCAACAGGGTAATAGAAACACCATATATTTT CASSYRQQGNRNTIYF
NA NA TRBJ1-5 TRBV4-1 TGCGCCAGCAGCCAGGCCGACAGAGTCTCATGGCCCCAGCATTTT CASSQADRVSWPQHF
TRBD1 few TRBJ2-7 TRBV28 TGTGCCAGCAGTTTAACAGGGGGGATGAGCTACGAGCAGTACTTC CASSLTGGMSYEQYF
NA few TRBJ1-4 TRBV5-4 TGTGCCAGCAGCTTGGGTCGCCAGGGCGGTGAAAAACTGTTTTTT CASSLGRQGGEKLFF
TRBD1 NA TRBJ1-1 TRBV29-1 TGCAGCGTTCGATCAGGGGGAGGACGTGAAGCTTTCTTT CSVRSGGGREAFF
NA NA TRBJ2-1 TRBV4-1 TGCGCCAGCAGCGAAGGGCCTGAGCAGTTCTTC CASSEGPEQFF
NA NA TRBJ1-5 TRBV7-9 TGTGCCAGCAGCTTAGGGACAGCGCATAATCAGCCCCAGCATTTT CASSLGTAHNQPQHF
NA NA TRBJ2-7 TRBV10-1 TGCGCCAGCAGTGGGCTTGTGCAGTACTTC CASSGLVQYF
NA NA TRBJ1-2 TRBV7-8 TGTGCCAGCAGCTCCCTGGGATACGGAGGACCCGCCTATGGCTACACCTTC CASSSLGYGGPAYGYTF
NA NA TRBJ2-7 TRBV5-6 TGTGCCAGCAGCTTGGCCACCAGGGTCTACGAGCAGTACTTC CASSLATRVYEQYF
TRBD2 NA TRBJ2-1 TRBV7-2 TGTGCCAGCAGCAGCGGGACTAGCGTTTACAATGAGCAGTTCTTC CASSSGTSVYNEQFF
NA NA TRBJ2-7 TRBV7-3 TGTGCCAGCAGCCTCCAACAAGGGGTGGGCGAGCAGTACTTC CASSLQQGVGEQYF
NA NA TRBJ1-6 TRBV27 TGTGCCAGCAGTTTAGAGTTATATAATTCACCCCTCCACTTT CASSLELYNSPLHF
TRBD1 NA TRBJ1-1 TRBV7-6 TGTGCCAGCAGCTTAGCAGGACAGGGGGGGACTGAAGCTTTCTTT CASSLAGQGGTEAFF
TRBD1 few TRBJ1-1 TRBV7-2 TGTGCCAGCAGCTCCGATGGACAGGGCTCAGCTTTCTTT CASSSDGQGSAFF
NA NA TRBJ2-1 TRBV5-1 TGCGCCAGCAGCCGGCCGGCGGTTGGGAGCTCCTACAATGAGCAGTTCTTC CASSRPAVGSSYNEQFF
NA NA TRBJ1-1 TRBV28 TGTGCCAGCAGTTGGGTCAGGGAAGCTTTCTTT CASSWVREAFF
TRBD1 NA TRBJ2-7 TRBV2 TGTGCCAGCAGTGAAGGGGGTAGGGGGCGCTCCTACGAGCAGTACTTC CASSEGGRGRSYEQYF
NA once TRBJ1-1 TRBV7-8 TGTGCCAGCAGCTTTAGGCTCCTGGGAGGGAACACTGAAGCTTTCTTT CASSFRLLGGNTEAFF
NA NA TRBJ2-7 TRBV5-4 TGTGCCAGCAGCTATGGGGGGAGTATCAGCTCCTACGAGCAGTACTTC CASSYGGSISSYEQYF
NA NA TRBJ2-3 TRBV9 TGTGCCAGCAGCCTTATTGGACAAGCCGGGACGCAGTATTTT CASSLIGQAGTQYF